Listed below are T cell receptor beta chains from one sample, sequenced in a study of T-cell memory formation after mild COVID-19. MiXCR, run by TCRdb on the 5' RACE reads, gives a single entry per CDR3 protein. The sample shows roughly 220,000 distinct CDR3 sequences, 9.5% of them seen only once. Input material: PBMCs or a T cell subset sorted from them (not recorded which). Source of these receptors: a man younger than 35 who had mild COVID-19 (a few samples of this study predate the infection). Cell type and time point are not known. CDR3s include the opening cysteine and the closing phenylalanine or tryptophan.

CDR3 protein	J gene	V gene
CASSSFRGDRDSLTREQYF	TRBJ2-7	TRBV6-2/TRBV6-3
CASSEQGYEQFF	TRBJ2-1	TRBV6-1
CASRSGYTPYEQYF	TRBJ2-7	TRBV5-1
CASSQDRTLTQYF	TRBJ2-3	TRBV4-3
CASSLTGMQETQYF	TRBJ2-5	TRBV7-3
CASSSGQYTGELFF	TRBJ2-2	TRBV7-3
CASSVRPNEKLFF	TRBJ1-4	TRBV9
CASSLAFGRVSGANVLTF	TRBJ2-6	TRBV5-4
CASSQGRSGYTF	TRBJ1-2	TRBV3-1
CASSWTQGRYTEAFF	TRBJ1-1	TRBV7-2
CASSLGGGYYEQYF	TRBJ2-7	TRBV7-9
CASSQVPAVQHF	TRBJ1-5	TRBV3-1
CASSYNRGGETQYF	TRBJ2-5	TRBV6-2/TRBV6-3
CASSLDLSTQYF	TRBJ2-3	TRBV7-2
CASSIGQSTDTQYF	TRBJ2-3	TRBV5-1
CASSPPGTGDTTGELFF	TRBJ2-2	TRBV7-3
CASSFREGEAFF	TRBJ1-1	TRBV7-3
CASSFNRGSQQETQYF	TRBJ2-5	TRBV7-6
CASSQDLRPGLTNYGYTF	TRBJ1-2	TRBV4-1
CASSLAGDGYTF	TRBJ1-2	TRBV5-1
CASSSAGGPGNEQFF	TRBJ2-1	TRBV7-2
CASSQELGTGGWNGNQPQHF	TRBJ1-5	TRBV4-3
CASSLGGTSIFGETQYF	TRBJ2-5	TRBV11-2
CASSPPRVADTQYF	TRBJ2-3	TRBV4-2
CASGSGHTQYF	TRBJ2-5	TRBV12-5
CSARTGGSGNSPLHF	TRBJ1-6	TRBV20-1
CASSYSILTGTEQYF	TRBJ2-7	TRBV6-5
CATSVGQNSPLHF	TRBJ1-6	TRBV2
CSARDRGEWQPQHF	TRBJ1-5	TRBV20-1
CASLLGAADTQYF	TRBJ2-3	TRBV2
CASRRTSGDNEQFF	TRBJ2-1	TRBV7-2
CSARRDLGYEQYF	TRBJ2-7	TRBV29-1
CASSSRGMKTQYF	TRBJ2-5	TRBV5-6
CASSHPKSLGGRNYGYTF	TRBJ1-2	TRBV4-1
CATSRDHGRQRNTEAFF	TRBJ1-1	TRBV24-1
CASSLGGSVSERETQYF	TRBJ2-5	TRBV5-1
CATSVSGGSETQYF	TRBJ2-5	TRBV24-1
CASSRGRDTGELFF	TRBJ2-2	TRBV7-3
CASSFGGTGAFF	TRBJ1-1	TRBV12-3/TRBV12-4
CASSLDRWTEAFF	TRBJ1-1	TRBV7-9
CATSRPGEWRANEQFF	TRBJ2-1	TRBV24-1
CASSGGDRVDGYTF	TRBJ1-2	TRBV2
CASSPRDRGADTQYF	TRBJ2-3	TRBV18
CDSSLSLGSGVAQETQYF	TRBJ2-5	TRBV12-3/TRBV12-4
CSALPGGTALSEQFF	TRBJ2-1	TRBV20-1
CASSTSHAQYF	TRBJ2-5	TRBV7-9
CSARDGYSQETQYF	TRBJ2-5	TRBV20-1
CASSYSQVAYGYTF	TRBJ1-2	TRBV6-5
CASSTGDNQPQHF	TRBJ1-5	TRBV19
CASSLDLRLAAQETQYF	TRBJ2-5	TRBV11-2